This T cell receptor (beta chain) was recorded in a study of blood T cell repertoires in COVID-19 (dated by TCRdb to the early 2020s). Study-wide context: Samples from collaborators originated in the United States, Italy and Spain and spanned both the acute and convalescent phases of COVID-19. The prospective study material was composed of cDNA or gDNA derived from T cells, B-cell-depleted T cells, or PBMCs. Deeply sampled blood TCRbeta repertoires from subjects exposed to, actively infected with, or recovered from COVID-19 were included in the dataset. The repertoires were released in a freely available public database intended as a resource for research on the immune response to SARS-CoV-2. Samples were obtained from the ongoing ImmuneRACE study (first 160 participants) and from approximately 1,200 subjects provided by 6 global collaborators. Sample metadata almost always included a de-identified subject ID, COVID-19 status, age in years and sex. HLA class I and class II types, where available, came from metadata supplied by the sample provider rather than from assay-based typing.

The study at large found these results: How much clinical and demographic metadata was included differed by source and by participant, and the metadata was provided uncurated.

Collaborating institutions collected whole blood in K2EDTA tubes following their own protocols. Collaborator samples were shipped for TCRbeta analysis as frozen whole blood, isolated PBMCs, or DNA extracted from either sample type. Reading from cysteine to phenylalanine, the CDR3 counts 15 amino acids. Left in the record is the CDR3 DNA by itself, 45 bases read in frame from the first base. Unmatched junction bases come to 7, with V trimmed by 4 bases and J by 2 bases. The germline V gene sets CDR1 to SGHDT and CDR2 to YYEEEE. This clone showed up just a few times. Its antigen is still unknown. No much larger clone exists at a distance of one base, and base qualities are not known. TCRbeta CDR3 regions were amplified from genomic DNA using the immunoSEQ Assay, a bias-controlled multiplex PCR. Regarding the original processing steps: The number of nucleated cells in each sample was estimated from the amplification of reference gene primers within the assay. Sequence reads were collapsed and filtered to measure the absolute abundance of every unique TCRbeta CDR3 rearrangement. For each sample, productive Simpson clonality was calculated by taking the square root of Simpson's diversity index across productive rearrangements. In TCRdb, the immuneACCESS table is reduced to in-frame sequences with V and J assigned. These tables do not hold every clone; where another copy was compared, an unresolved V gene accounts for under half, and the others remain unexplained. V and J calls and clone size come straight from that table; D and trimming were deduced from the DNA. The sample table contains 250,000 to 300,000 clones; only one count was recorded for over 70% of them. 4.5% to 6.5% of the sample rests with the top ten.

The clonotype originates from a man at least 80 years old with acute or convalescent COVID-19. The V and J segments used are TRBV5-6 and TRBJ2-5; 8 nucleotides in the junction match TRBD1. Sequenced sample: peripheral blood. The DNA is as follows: TGTGCCAGCAGCCGGGGGACAGGAGGACAAGAGACCCAGTACTTC. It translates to CASSRGTGGQETQYF.